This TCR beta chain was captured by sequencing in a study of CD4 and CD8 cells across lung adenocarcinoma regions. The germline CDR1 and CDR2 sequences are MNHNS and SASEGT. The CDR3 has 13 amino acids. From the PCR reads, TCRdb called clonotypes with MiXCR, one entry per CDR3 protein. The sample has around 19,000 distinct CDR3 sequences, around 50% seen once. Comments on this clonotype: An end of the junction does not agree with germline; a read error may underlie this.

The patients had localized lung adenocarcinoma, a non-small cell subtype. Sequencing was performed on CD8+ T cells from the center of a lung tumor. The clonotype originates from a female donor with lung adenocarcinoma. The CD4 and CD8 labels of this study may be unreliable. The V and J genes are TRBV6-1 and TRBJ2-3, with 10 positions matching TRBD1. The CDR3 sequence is CASRDRGTGEQFF. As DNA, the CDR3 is TGTGCCAGTAGGGACAGGGGTACCGGTGAGCAGTTTTTT.